This T cell receptor beta chain was identified in a study of OX40 agonist ivuxolimab in advanced cancers. Repertoires were generated with immunoSEQ multiplex PCR, while TCRdb's copy carries only in-frame clones and drops some. The data contain 70,000 to 95,000 clones, around 84% of them singletons. Broader study findings: Some nonresponders also had low normalized T-cell clonal expansion. Among the lowest peripheral clonal expansion occurred in 0.1-3.0 mg/kg partial responders.

Germline CDR1 MNHEY, CDR2 SVGAGI. Trimming stripped 0 bases from V and 2 bases from J, with 9 bases between. This CDR3 spans 15 amino acids. With regard to this clone: Its specificity is unknown.

The origin of this receptor is an adult with an advanced solid tumor such as melanoma, head and neck, liver or kidney cancer. The sample here was CD4+ or CD8+ T cells sorted from blood, taken in a trial of the OX40 agonist ivuxolimab. The chain uses TRBV6-5 and TRBJ2-3; no definite D call. The CDR3 coding sequence is TGTGCCAGCAGTTACTCCAGGTGGCCCACAGATACGCAGTATTTT. Protein: CASSYSRWPTDTQYF.